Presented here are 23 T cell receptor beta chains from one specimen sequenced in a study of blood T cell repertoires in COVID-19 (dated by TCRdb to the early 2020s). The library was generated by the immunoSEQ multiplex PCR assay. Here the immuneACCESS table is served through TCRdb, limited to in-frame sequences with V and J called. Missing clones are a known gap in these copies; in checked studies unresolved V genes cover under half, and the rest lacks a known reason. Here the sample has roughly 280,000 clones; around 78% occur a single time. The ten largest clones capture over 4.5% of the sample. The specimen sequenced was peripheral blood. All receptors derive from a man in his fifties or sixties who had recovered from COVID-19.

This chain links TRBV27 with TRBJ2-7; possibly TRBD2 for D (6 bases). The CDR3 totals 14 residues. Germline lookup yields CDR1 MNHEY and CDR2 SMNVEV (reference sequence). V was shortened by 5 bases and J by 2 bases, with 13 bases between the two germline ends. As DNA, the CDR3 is TGTGCCAGCAGTCCATCGGGACTCACCTACGAGCAGTACTTC. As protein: CASSPSGLTYEQYF.

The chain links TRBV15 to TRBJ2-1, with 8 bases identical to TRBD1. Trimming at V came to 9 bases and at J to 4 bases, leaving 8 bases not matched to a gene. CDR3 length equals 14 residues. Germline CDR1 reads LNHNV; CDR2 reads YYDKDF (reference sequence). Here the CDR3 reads CATRGTGLYNEQFF. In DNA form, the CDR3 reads TGTGCCACTCGGGGGACAGGCCTTTACAATGAGCAGTTCTTC.

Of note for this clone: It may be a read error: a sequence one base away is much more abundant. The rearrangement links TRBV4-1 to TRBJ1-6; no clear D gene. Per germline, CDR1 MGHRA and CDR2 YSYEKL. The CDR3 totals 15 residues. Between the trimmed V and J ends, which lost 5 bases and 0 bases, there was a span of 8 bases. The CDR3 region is CASSSGSSYNSPLHF. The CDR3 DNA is TGCGCCAGCAGCTCGGGGAGCTCCTATAATTCACCCCTCCACTTT.

The DNA for the CDR3 is TGTGCCAGCAAACGACAGGGAACTTCTGGAAACACCATATATTTT. This sequence encodes CASKRQGTSGNTIYF. The V call is TRBV2, the J call TRBJ1-3; 7 bases match TRBD1. Trimming took 7 bases from V and 1 from J; bases not matched to a gene: 7. The CDR3 sequence is 15 residues long. Germline CDR1 is SNHLY and CDR2 is FYNNEI.

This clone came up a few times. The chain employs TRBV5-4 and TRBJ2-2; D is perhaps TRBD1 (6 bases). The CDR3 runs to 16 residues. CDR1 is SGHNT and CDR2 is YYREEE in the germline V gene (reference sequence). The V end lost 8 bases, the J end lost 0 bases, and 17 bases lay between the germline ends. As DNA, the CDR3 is TGTGCCAGTCGGGACAACAAATTCTCGAACACCGGGGAGCTGTTTTTT. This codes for CASRDNKFSNTGELFF.

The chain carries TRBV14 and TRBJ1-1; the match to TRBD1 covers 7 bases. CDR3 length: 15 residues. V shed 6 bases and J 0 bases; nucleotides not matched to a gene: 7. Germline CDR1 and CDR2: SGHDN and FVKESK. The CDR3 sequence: CASSRTGVMNTEAFF. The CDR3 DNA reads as TGTGCCAGCAGTCGGACAGGAGTAATGAACACTGAAGCTTTCTTT.

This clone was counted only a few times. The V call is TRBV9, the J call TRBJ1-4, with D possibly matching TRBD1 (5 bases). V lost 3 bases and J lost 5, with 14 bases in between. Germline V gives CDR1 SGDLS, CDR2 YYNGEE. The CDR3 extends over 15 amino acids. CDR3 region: CASSADRGRNEKLFF. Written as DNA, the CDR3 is TGTGCCAGCAGCGCGGATCGGGGGAGAAATGAAAAACTGTTTTTT.

CDR3 amino acids: CARSPRTGGDRRGSYNEQFF. CDR3 bases: TGTGCCAGAAGCCCTAGGACAGGGGGCGACCGGAGGGGATCCTACAATGAGCAGTTCTTC. The V gene is TRBV5-3, the J gene TRBJ2-1; TRBD1 aligns across 11 bases. TRBV5-3 is an open reading frame, and its role is uncertain. V lost 4 bases, J lost 1 base, and 16 bases stayed unmatched. This CDR3 has 20 amino acids.

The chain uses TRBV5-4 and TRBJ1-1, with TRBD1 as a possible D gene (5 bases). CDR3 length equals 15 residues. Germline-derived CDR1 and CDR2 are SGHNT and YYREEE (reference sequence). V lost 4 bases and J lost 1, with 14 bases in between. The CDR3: CASSEAGRTNTEAFF. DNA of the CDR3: TGTGCCAGCAGCGAAGCGGGACGGACGAACACTGAAGCTTTCTTT.

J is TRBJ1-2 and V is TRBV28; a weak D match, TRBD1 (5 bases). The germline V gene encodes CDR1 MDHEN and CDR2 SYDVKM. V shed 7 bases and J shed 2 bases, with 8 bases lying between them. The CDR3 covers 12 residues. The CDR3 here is CASTTANYGYTF. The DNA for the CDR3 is TGTGCCAGCACGACAGCCAACTATGGCTACACCTTC.

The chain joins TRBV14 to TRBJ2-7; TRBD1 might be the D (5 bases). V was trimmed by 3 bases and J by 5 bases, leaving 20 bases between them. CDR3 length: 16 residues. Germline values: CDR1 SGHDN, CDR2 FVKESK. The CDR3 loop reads CASSHQQGLSRNEQYF. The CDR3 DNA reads TGTGCCAGCAGCCACCAGCAGGGTTTGTCTCGGAACGAGCAGTACTTC.

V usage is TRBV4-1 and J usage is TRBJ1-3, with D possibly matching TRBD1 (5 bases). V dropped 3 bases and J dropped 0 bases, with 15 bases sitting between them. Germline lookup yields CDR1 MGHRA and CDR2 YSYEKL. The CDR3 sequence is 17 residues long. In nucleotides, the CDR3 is TGCGCCAGCAGCCAGGCGAAACAGGTCATCTCTGGAAACACCATATATTTT. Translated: CASSQAKQVISGNTIYF.

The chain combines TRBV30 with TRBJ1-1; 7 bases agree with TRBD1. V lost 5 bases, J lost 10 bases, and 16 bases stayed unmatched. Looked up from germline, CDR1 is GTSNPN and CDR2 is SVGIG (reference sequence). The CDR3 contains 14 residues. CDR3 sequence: CAWGHRDSRRGAFF. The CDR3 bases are TGTGCCTGGGGACACCGGGACAGCCGTCGTGGAGCTTTCTTT. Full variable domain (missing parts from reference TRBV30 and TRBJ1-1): SQTIHQWPATLVQPVGSPLSLECTVEGTSNPNLYWYRQAAGRGLQLLFYSVGIGQISSEVPQNLSASRPQDRQFILSSKKLLLSDSGFYLCAWGHRDSRRGAFFGQGTRLTVV.

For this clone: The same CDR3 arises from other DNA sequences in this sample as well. The CDR3 spells CASSLGDRNYGYTF. The CDR3 DNA reads as TGCGCCAGCAGTCTGGGAGATCGGAACTATGGCTACACCTTC. The chain is built from TRBV5-1 and TRBJ1-2; D gene ambiguous. The V end lost 5 bases, the J end lost 2 bases, and 13 bases lay between the germline ends. The length of the CDR3 is 14 residues. From germline, CDR1 is SGHRS and CDR2 YFSETQ.

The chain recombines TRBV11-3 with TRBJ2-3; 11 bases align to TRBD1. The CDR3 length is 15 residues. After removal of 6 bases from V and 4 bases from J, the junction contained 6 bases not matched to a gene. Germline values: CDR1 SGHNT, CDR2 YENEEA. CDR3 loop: CASSPGQGEPDTQYF. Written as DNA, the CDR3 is TGTGCCAGCAGTCCGGGACAGGGGGAACCAGATACGCAGTATTTT.

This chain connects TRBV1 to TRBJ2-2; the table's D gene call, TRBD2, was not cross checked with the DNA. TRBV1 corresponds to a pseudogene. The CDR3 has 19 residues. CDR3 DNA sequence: TGCACCAGCAGCCAAGGAACTGAGGTTGCGGGAGCAATCGCCGGGGAGCTGTTTTTT. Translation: CTSSQGTEVAGAIAGELFF.

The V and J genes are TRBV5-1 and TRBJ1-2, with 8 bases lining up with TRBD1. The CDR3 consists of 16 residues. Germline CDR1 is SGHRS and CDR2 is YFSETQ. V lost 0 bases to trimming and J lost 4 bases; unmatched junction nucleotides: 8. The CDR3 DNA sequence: TGCGCCAGCAGCTTGGCCCCGGGACAGGCCGTCTATGGCTACACCTTC. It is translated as CASSLAPGQAVYGYTF. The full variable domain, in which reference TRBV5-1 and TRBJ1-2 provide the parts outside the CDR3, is KAGVTQTPRYLIKTRGQQVTLSCSPISGHRSVSWYQQTPGQGLQFLFEYFSETQRNKGNFPGRFSGRQFSNSRSEMNVSTLELGDSALYLCASSLAPGQAVYGYTFGSGTRLTVV.

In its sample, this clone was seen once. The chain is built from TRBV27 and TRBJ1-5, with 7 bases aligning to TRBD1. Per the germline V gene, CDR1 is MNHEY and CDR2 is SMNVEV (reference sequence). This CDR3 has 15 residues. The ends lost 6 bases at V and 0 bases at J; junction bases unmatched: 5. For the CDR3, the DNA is TGTGCCAGCAGACCGGGACAGAATAGCAATCAGCCCCAGCATTTT. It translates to CASRPGQNSNQPQHF.

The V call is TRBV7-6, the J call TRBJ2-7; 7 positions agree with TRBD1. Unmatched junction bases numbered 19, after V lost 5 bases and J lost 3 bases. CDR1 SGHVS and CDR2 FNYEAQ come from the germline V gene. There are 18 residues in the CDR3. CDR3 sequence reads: CASSQGMITGATNYEQYF. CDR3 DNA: TGTGCCAGCAGCCAGGGGATGATTACAGGGGCCACCAACTACGAGCAGTACTTC.

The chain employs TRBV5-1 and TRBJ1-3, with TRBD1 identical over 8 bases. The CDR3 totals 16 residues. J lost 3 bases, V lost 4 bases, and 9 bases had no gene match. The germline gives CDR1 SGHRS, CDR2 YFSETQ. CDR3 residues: CASSPGQGRVGNTIYF. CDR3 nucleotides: TGCGCCAGCAGCCCCGGACAGGGAAGGGTTGGAAACACCATATATTTT.

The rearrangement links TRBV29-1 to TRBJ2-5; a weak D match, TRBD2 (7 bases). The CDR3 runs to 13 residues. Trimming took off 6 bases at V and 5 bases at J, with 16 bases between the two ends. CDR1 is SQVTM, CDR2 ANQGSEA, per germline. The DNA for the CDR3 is TGCAGCGTCATGGGGGGGGCCGGGGAGACCCAGTACTTC. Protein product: CSVMGGAGETQYF.

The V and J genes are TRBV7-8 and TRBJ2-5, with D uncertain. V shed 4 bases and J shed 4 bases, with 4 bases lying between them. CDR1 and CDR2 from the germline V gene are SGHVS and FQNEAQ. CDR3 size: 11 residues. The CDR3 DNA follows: TGTGCCAGCAGCTCGGGAGAGACCCAGTACTTC. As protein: CASSSGETQYF. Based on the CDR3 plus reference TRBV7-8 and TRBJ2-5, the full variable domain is GAGVSQSPRYKVAKRGQDVALRCDPISGHVSLFWYQQALGQGPEFLTYFQNEAQLDKSGLPSDRFFAERPEGSVSTLKIQRTQQEDSAVYLCASSSGETQYFGPGTRLLVL.

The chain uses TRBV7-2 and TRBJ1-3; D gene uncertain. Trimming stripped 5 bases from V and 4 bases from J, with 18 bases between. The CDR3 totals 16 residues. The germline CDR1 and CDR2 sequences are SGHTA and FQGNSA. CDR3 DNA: TGTGCCAGCAGCGGACCGGGAGGCTGGTCGGGAAACACCATATATTTT. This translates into CASSGPGGWSGNTIYF.